These 13 T cell receptor beta chains were sequenced from one sample in a study of T cells after yellow fever vaccination. One entry per CDR3 protein results from TCRdb running MiXCR on the 5' RACE reads. The sample holds around 530,000 distinct CDR3 sequences, about a sixth seen once. The sequencing used PBMCs, collected roughly 5 days after the first yellow fever vaccination. Receptors were obtained from a young man who received the YFV17D yellow fever vaccine.

The rearrangement uses TRBV6-5 and TRBJ2-5; D might be TRBD1 (5 bases). Trimming pared 4 bases from V and 2 bases from J, leaving 14 bases between. The CDR3 is made up of 15 amino acids. Germline V gene sequence: CDR1 MNHEY, CDR2 SVGAGI. This CDR3 reads CASSSIGQSQETQYF. The CDR3 bases are TGTGCCAGCAGTTCGATTGGACAAAGTCAAGAGACCCAGTACTTC.

The chain joins TRBV7-2 to TRBJ2-7; a possible D gene is TRBD2 (5 bases). The CDR3 is 16 residues long. Germline loops: CDR1 SGHTA, CDR2 FQGNSA. V lost 0 bases and J lost 3, with 15 bases in between. The CDR3, as DNA: TGTGCCAGCAGCTTAGCTGCCGTAGCGCAATACTACGAGCAGTACTTC. Its protein is CASSLAAVAQYYEQYF.

This clonotype appeared a single time. At one end, the junction sequence differs from germline, possibly due to a read error. V usage is TRBV28 and J usage is TRBJ1-1, with D possibly being TRBD1 (6 bases). The CDR3 sequence is 16 residues long. The germline gives CDR1 MDHEN, CDR2 SYDVKM. CDR3 sequence: CASSIGGMWGNTEDFF. CDR3 nucleotides: TGTGCCAGCAGTATAGGGGGTATGTGGGGAAACACTGAAGATTTCTTT.

This clonotype has only a few counts. This sequence joins TRBV5-1 and TRBJ2-1, with D tentatively TRBD2 (5 bases). Trimming took 0 bases from V and 2 from J, leaving 12 bases between them. Germline assignment: CDR1 SGHRS and CDR2 YFSETQ. The CDR3 is made up of 16 amino acids. CDR3 nucleotides: TGCGCCAGCAGCTTGGGGAGGTCCGGCACCTACAATGAGCAGTTCTTC. Amino acids: CASSLGRSGTYNEQFF.

The rearrangement uses TRBV7-2 and TRBJ1-5; D unresolved. The CDR3 is 15 residues long. Germline V gives CDR1 SGHTA, CDR2 FQGNSA. V dropped 5 bases and J dropped 3 bases, with 14 bases sitting between them. The CDR3: CASSPDRRFNQPQHF. Here the CDR3 DNA reads TGTGCCAGCAGCCCGGACCGGAGATTCAATCAGCCCCAGCATTTT.

The V gene is TRBV4-3, the J gene TRBJ2-5, with D possibly called TRBD1 or TRBD2 (5 bases each). CDR3 size: 17 residues. Germline assignment: CDR1 LGHNA and CDR2 YSLEER. Trimming pared 1 base from V and 1 base from J, leaving 16 bases between. CDR3 in amino acids: CASSQVGAGDRQETQYF. For the CDR3, the DNA is TGCGCCAGCAGCCAAGTCGGGGCGGGCGACCGCCAAGAGACCCAGTACTTC.

The J gene is TRBJ2-2, the V gene TRBV5-1; D is uncertain. Per the germline V gene, CDR1 is SGHRS and CDR2 is YFSETQ. This CDR3 comprises 14 residues. V dropped 1 base and J dropped 6 bases, with 10 bases sitting between them. CDR3 bases: TGCGCCAGCAGCTTGAGCGCCCCTCCCGGGGAGCTGTTTTTT. Its translation: CASSLSAPPGELFF.

The V and J genes are TRBV12-3 or TRBV12-4 and TRBJ1-2, with unresolved D. CDR3 length equals 14 residues. The V end was cut by 1 base, the J end by 4 bases, with 10 bases between. The CDR3 region has the DNA TGTGCCAGCAGTTTAGAGTACGGCGTCTATGGCTACACCTTC. Amino acids: CASSLEYGVYGYTF.

This clonotype was counted a few times. This chain connects TRBV20-1 to TRBJ2-1; TRBD1 matches at 8 bases. V shed 6 bases and J 7 bases; nucleotides not matched to a gene: 8. Germline-derived CDR1 and CDR2 are DFQATT and SNEGSKA (reference sequence). This CDR3 has 13 residues. The CDR3 protein is CSATDREPNEQFF. The DNA of the CDR3 is TGCAGTGCCACGGACAGGGAGCCAAATGAGCAGTTCTTC.

This rearrangement joins TRBV6-5 to TRBJ1-3; a possible D gene is TRBD1 (6 bases). V lost 0 bases and J 0 bases, leaving 9 bases between the germline ends. The CDR3 runs 16 residues. CDR1 is MNHEY, CDR2 SVGAGI, per germline. This chain's CDR3 is CASSYSTGFSGNTIYF. In DNA, the CDR3 is TGTGCCAGCAGTTACTCGACAGGATTCTCTGGAAACACCATATATTTT.

DNA for the CDR3: TGTGCCAGCAAGATTCTCCTGAACACTGAAGCTTTCTTT. Encoded protein: CASKILLNTEAFF. V and J are TRBV2 and TRBJ1-1; D not certain. Trimming shortened V by 7 bases and J by 0 bases, and 9 bases separated the two germline ends. Germline-derived CDR1 and CDR2 are SNHLY and FYNNEI. The CDR3 consists of 13 residues.

The rearrangement links TRBV12-3 or TRBV12-4 to TRBJ1-1; TRBD1 matches 10 bases. The CDR3 loop spans 15 amino acids. With V trimmed by 7 bases and J by 4 bases, 9 bases remained unmatched. The CDR3 DNA follows: TGTGCCAGCAAGGGAAGGACAGGGGGGAGCACTGAAGCTTTCTTT. Protein product: CASKGRTGGSTEAFF.

In this sample, this clonotype turned up a few times. V is TRBV4-2 and J is TRBJ2-1; 7 bases are shared with TRBD1. After removal of 4 bases from V and 10 bases from J, the junction contained 16 bases not matched to a gene. Germline values: CDR1 LGHNA, CDR2 YNFKEQ. This CDR3 contains 16 residues. CDR3 in DNA: TGTGCCAGCAGCCCAGGCTCGACAGGGTGGGTAGAAGAGCAGTTCTTC. Its translation is CASSPGSTGWVEEQFF.